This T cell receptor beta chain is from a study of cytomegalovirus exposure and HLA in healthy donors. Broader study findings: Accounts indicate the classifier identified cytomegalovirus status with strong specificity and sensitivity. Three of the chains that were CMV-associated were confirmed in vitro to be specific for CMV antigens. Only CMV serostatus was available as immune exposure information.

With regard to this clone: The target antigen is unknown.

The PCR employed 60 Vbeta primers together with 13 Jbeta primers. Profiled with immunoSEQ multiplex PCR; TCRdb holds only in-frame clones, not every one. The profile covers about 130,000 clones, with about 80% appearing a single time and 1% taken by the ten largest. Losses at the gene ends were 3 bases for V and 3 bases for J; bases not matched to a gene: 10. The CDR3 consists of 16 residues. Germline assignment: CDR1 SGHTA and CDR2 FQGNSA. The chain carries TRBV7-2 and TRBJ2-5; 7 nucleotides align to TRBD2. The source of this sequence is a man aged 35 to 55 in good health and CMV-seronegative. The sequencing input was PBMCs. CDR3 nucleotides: TGTGCCAGCAGCTTGGGACTACGCGGGAGTGAAGAGACCCAGTACTTC. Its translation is CASSLGLRGSEETQYF. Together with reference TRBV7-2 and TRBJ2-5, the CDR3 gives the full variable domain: GAGVSQSPSNKVTEKGKDVELRCDPISGHTALYWYRQSLGQGLEFLIYFQGNSAPDKSGLPSDRFSAERTGGSVSTLTIQRTQQEDSAVYLCASSLGLRGSEETQYFGPGTRLLVL.